The T cell receptor beta chain under discussion was sequenced for a study of shared clonotypes between healthy human individuals. The CDR3 totals 15 residues. Germline V lookup: CDR1 GTSNPN, CDR2 SVGIG (reference sequence). Trimming shortened V by 0 bases and J by 0 bases, and 11 bases separated the two germline ends. All donors qualified as healthy HIV-negative adults and had experienced no recent acute infections or vaccinations. CD45RA+ naive and CD45RA-negative memory subsets were separated from CD4+ cells. Data came from immunoSEQ multiplex PCR; TCRdb stores just in-frame clones and leaves some out. Of about 2.4 million clones in the sample, roughly nine tenths were seen once.

The chain couples TRBV30 to TRBJ1-1, with D uncertain. This TCR came from a man between 18 and 29 years old in good health. Specimen: naive CD4+ T cells sorted from blood. The subset was: CD45RA+ positively selected. DNA for the CDR3: TGTGCCTGGAGTGTAAGTTCAGTTCTGAACACTGAAGCTTTCTTT. This encodes CAWSVSSVLNTEAFF.